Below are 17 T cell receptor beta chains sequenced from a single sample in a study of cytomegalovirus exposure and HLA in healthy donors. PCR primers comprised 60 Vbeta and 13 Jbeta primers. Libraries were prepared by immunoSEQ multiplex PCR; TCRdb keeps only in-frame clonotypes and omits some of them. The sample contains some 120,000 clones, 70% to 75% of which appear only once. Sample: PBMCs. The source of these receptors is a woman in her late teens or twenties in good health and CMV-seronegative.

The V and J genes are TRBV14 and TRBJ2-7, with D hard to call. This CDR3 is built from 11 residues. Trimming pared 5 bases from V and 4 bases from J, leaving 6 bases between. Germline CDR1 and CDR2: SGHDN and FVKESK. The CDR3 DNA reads TGTGCCAGCAGCTTGCGATACGAGCAGTACTTC. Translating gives CASSLRYEQYF.

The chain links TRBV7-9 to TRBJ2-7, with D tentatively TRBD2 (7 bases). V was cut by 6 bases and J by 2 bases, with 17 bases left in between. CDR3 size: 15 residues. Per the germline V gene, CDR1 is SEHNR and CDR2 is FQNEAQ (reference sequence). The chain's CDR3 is CASRGGAGETYEQYF. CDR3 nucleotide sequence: TGTGCCAGCAGGGGGGGGGCGGGTGAGACCTACGAGCAGTACTTC.

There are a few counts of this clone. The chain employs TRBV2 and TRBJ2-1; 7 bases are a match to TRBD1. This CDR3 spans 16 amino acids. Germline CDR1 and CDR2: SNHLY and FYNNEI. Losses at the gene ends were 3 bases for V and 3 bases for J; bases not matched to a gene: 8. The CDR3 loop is CASSDQGDRLYNEQFF. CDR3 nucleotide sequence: TGTGCCAGCAGTGATCAGGGGGACAGACTCTACAATGAGCAGTTCTTC.

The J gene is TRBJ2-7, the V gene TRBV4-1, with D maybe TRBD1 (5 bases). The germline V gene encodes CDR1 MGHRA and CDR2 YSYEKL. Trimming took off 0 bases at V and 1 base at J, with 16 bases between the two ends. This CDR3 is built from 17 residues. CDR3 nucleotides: TGCGCCAGCAGCCAAGATCAGGGCAGGAGAGGATCCTACGAGCAGTACTTC. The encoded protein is CASSQDQGRRGSYEQYF.

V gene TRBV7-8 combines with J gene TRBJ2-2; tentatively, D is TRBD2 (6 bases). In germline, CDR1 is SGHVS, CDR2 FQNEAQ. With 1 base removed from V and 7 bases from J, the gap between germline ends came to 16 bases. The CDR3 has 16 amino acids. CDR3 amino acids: CASSLGATWRGGELFF. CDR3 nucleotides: TGTGCCAGCAGCTTAGGGGCGACATGGCGGGGCGGGGAGCTGTTTTTT.

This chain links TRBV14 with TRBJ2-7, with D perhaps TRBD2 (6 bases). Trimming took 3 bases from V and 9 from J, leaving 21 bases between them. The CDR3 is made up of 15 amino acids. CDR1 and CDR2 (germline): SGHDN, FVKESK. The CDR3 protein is CASSHSRDSHNGQYF. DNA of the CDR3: TGTGCCAGCAGCCACAGCCGGGACTCGCATAACGGGCAGTACTTC.

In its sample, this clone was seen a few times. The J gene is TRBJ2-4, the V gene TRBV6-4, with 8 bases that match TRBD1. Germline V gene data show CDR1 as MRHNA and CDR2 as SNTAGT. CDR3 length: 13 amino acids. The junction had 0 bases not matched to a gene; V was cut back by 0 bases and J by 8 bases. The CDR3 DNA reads TGTGCCAGCAGTGACTCGGACAGGGACATTCAGTACTTC. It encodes CASSDSDRDIQYF.

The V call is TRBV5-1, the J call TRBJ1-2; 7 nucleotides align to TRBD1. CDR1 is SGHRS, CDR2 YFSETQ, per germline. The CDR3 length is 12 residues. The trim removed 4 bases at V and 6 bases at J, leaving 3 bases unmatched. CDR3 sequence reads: CASSGRGNGYTF. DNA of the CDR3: TGCGCCAGCAGCGGCAGGGGGAATGGCTACACCTTC.

The CDR3 loop reads CASSLTGTNTEAFF. The CDR3 DNA reads as TGCGCCAGCAGCTTGACAGGAACCAACACTGAAGCTTTCTTT. J is TRBJ1-1 and V is TRBV5-1, with D maybe TRBD1 (5 bases). V was trimmed by 1 base and J by 2 bases, leaving 9 bases between them. Germline loops: CDR1 SGHRS, CDR2 YFSETQ. The CDR3 consists of 14 residues.

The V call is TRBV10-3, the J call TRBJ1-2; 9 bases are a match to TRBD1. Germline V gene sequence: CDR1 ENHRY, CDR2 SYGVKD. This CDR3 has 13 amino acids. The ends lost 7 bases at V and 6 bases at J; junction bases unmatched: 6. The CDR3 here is CAINTQGAHGYTF. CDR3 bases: TGTGCCATCAACACACAGGGGGCACATGGCTACACCTTC.

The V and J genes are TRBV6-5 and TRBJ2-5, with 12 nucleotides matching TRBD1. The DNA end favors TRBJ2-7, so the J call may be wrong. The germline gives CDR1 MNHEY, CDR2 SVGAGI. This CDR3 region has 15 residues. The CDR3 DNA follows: TGTGCCAGCAGCCGGACGGGACAGGGGGCCCACGAGCAGTACTTC. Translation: CASSRTGQGAHEQYF.

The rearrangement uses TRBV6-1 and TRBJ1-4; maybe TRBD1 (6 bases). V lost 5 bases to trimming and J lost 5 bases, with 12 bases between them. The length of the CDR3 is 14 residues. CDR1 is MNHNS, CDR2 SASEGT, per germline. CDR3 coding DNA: TGTGCCAGCAGTTCAGGGGCAGTCAATGAAAAACTGTTTTTT. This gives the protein CASSSGAVNEKLFF.

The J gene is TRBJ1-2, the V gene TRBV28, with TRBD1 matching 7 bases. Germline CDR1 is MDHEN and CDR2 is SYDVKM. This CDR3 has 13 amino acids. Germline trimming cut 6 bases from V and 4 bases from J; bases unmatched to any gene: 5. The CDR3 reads CASSLGQFYGYTF. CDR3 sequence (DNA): TGTGCCAGCAGCCTGGGACAGTTCTATGGCTACACCTTC.

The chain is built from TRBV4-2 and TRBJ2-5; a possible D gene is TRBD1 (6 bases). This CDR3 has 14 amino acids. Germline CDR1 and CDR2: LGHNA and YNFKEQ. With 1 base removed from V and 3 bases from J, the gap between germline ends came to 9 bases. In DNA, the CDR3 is TGTGCCAGCAGCCAAGGTACAGGGAAAGAGACCCAGTACTTC. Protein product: CASSQGTGKETQYF.

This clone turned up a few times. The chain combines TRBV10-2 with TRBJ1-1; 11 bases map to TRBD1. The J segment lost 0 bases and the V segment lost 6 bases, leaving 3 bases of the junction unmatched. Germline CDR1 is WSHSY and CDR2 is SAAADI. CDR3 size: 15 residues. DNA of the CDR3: TGCGCCAGCAGCGGACAGGGGGCGGTGAACACTGAAGCTTTCTTT. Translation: CASSGQGAVNTEAFF.

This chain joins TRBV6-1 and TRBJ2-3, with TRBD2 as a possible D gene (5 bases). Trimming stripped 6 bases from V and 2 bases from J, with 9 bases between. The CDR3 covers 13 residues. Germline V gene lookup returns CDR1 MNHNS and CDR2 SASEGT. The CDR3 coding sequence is TGTGCCAGCAGAGAGGGAGCCACAGATACGCAGTATTTT. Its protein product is CASREGATDTQYF.

CDR3 loop: CASSYSGSTYEQYF. In DNA, the CDR3 is TGTGCCAGCAGTTACTCTGGTAGTACCTACGAGCAGTACTTC. The J gene is TRBJ2-7, the V gene TRBV6-5; unclear D gene. The length of the CDR3 is 14 residues. The V end was cut by 0 bases, the J end by 2 bases, with 8 bases between. Germline CDR1 reads MNHEY; CDR2 reads SVGAGI.